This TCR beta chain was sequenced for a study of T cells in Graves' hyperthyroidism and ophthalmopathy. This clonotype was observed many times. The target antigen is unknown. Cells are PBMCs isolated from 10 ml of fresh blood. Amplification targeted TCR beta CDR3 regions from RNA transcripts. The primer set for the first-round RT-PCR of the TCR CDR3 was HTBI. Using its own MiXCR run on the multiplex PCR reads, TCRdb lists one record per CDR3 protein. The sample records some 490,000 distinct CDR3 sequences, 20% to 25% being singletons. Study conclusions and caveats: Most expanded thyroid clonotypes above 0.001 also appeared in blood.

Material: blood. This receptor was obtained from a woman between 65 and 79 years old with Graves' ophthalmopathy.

CDR3 nucleotide sequence: TGTGCCAGCAGTTTATCGTCAGTCGCTGAAGCTTTCTTT. It is translated as CASSLSSVAEAFF. The rearrangement joins TRBV12-3 or TRBV12-4 to TRBJ1-1; D ambiguous. V was trimmed by 2 bases and J by 6 bases, leaving 10 bases between them. The CDR3 loop spans 13 amino acids.